Presented here are 29 T cell receptor beta chains from one specimen sequenced in a study of beta chain features in type 1 diabetes. The entirety of the isolated RNA underwent reverse transcription, so expressed TCRB transcripts were sequenced. Here immunoSEQ multiplex PCR was the method, and the copy in TCRdb shows in-frame clones only, minus some. The sample lists 400,000 to 550,000 clones, about an eighth seen once, with 0.045% to 0.05% in the top ten. Sequenced input: naive CD4+ T cells from blood. The origin of the receptors is a woman between 18 and 29 years old in good health.

Turning to this clone: Within the sample, other DNA sequences also encode this same CDR3. The gene calls are TRBV9 and TRBJ2-1; no clear D gene. Germline V gene sequence: CDR1 SGDLS, CDR2 YYNGEE. Trimming left V 0 bases short and J 7 bases short, with 8 bases between. CDR3 length: 13 residues. The CDR3 DNA is TGTGCCAGCAGCGTAGGCTCGGGTAATGAGCAGTTCTTC. Amino acids: CASSVGSGNEQFF.

The chain joins TRBV19 to TRBJ1-5; D perhaps matches TRBD1 (5 bases). V was trimmed by 5 bases and J by 0 bases, leaving 11 bases between them. Per the germline V gene, CDR1 is LNHDA and CDR2 is SQIVND (reference sequence). There are 15 residues in the CDR3. The CDR3 sequence: CASSPQVYSNQPQHF. CDR3 bases: TGTGCCAGTAGTCCACAGGTATATAGCAATCAGCCCCAGCATTTT.

In its sample, this clone was seen a few times. V is TRBV27 and J is TRBJ2-7, with TRBD2 matching 13 bases. Trimming took 4 bases from V and 3 from J; bases not matched to a gene: 6. Germline CDR1 MNHEY, CDR2 SMNVEV (reference sequence). The length of the CDR3 is 16 residues. The CDR3 DNA reads TGTGCCAGCAGTTCCAGGACTAGCGGGAGAGGCTACGAGCAGTACTTC. Translation: CASSSRTSGRGYEQYF.

This clone turned up a few times. CDR3 sequence reads: CASSSRDRGPLDTQYF. As DNA, the CDR3 is TGTGCCAGCAGCAGCCGGGACAGGGGGCCATTGGATACGCAGTATTTT. The V call is TRBV2, the J call TRBJ2-3, with 12 bases identical to TRBD1. V dropped 6 bases and J dropped 6; count of bases not matched to a gene: 10. This CDR3 contains 16 residues. Germline CDR1 reads SNHLY; CDR2 reads FYNNEI.

The J gene is TRBJ2-4, the V gene TRBV7-9; 9 positions agree with TRBD1. The CDR3 is made up of 14 amino acids. V shed 5 bases, J shed 8 bases, and the junction held 7 bases outside the gene matches. The germline V gene has CDR1 SEHNR and CDR2 FQNEAQ (reference sequence). This CDR3 reads CASSQDRGGDIQYF. The CDR3 DNA is TGTGCCAGCAGCCAGGACAGGGGTGGAGACATTCAGTACTTC.

This chain connects TRBV7-2 to TRBJ2-3; the match to TRBD2 covers 8 bases. Per the germline V gene, CDR1 is SGHTA and CDR2 is FQGNSA. The V segment lost 3 bases and the J segment 6 bases; nucleotides outside the gene matches: 14. CDR3 length equals 17 residues. The CDR3 DNA follows: TGTGCCAGCAGCTTTCGGCCTAGCGGGCCTGGCAAGGATACGCAGTATTTT. It codes for CASSFRPSGPGKDTQYF.

There are many counts of this clone. V usage is TRBV29-1 and J usage is TRBJ2-5; D is unclear. V gave up 1 base and J gave up 4 bases, with 7 bases separating them. This CDR3 has 12 residues. Germline values: CDR1 SQVTM, CDR2 ANQGSEA. CDR3 loop: CSVEGLTETQYF. The CDR3 DNA reads as TGCAGCGTTGAAGGCCTAACAGAGACCCAGTACTTC.

The sample holds a few counts of this clone. The chain uses TRBV29-1 and TRBJ2-7; 7 bases align to TRBD2. The V segment lost 6 bases and the J segment 2 bases; nucleotides outside the gene matches: 4. This CDR3 is 12 amino acids long. Germline V gene lookup returns CDR1 SQVTM and CDR2 ANQGSEA. The DNA for the CDR3 is TGCAGCGTGACGAGCGGGACCTACGAGCAGTACTTC. Translated, it gives CSVTSGTYEQYF.

To note about this clone: Other DNA sequences from this sample encode an identical CDR3 as well. This chain connects TRBV5-1 to TRBJ2-3; D uncertain. Deletions cut 0 bases from V and 3 bases from J, with 5 bases between. CDR1 is SGHRS and CDR2 is YFSETQ in the germline V gene. CDR3 length: 13 amino acids. This CDR3 is CASSLDRTDTQYF. CDR3 in DNA: TGCGCCAGCAGCTTGGACCGTACAGATACGCAGTATTTT.

This clone was detected only a few times. This chain uses TRBV7-2 with TRBJ2-5; D is uncertain. Germline CDR1 and CDR2: SGHTA and FQGNSA. This CDR3 has 13 residues. The V and J ends lost 3 bases and 2 bases respectively, with 7 bases between them. The CDR3 here is CASSFVSQETQYF. As DNA, the CDR3 is TGTGCCAGCAGCTTTGTGTCTCAAGAGACCCAGTACTTC.

This clone was detected only a few times. Other DNA sequences in this sample translate to the same CDR3. The V and J genes are TRBV12-5 and TRBJ2-5; D uncertain. The CDR3 runs to 11 residues. The germline CDR1 and CDR2 sequences are LGHNT and FRNRAP. Trimming took off 1 base at V and 5 bases at J, with 2 bases between the two ends. The CDR3 is CASGLGETQYF. In DNA, the CDR3 is TGTGCTAGTGGTTTGGGGGAGACCCAGTACTTC.

This clone was observed a few times. The chain recombines TRBV29-1 with TRBJ2-3; 7 bases fit TRBD2. Trimming at V came to 7 bases and at J to 1 base, leaving 8 bases not matched to a gene. The V gene's germline CDR1 is SQVTM and CDR2 ANQGSEA. The CDR3 spans 14 residues. CDR3 coding DNA: TGCAGCGCTCAAGTGGGAGGGGGCACAGATACGCAGTATTTT. This codes for CSAQVGGGTDTQYF.

There are a few counts of this clone. The chain recombines TRBV5-8 with TRBJ2-2; TRBD2 agrees at 7 bases. Trimming removed 0 bases from V and 0 bases from J; junction bases left unmatched: 8. This CDR3 region has 18 residues. Germline values: CDR1 SGHTS, CDR2 YDEGEE. The CDR3 sequence: CASSLAYSGTTNTGELFF. The CDR3 DNA follows: TGTGCCAGCAGCTTGGCCTATTCCGGGACTACGAACACCGGGGAGCTGTTTTTT.

This clone came up a few times. The CDR3 is CASSPGETQYF. CDR3 nucleotide sequence: TGCGCCAGCAGCCCGGGAGAGACCCAGTACTTC. The chain carries TRBV5-1 and TRBJ2-5; D unresolved. V lost 4 bases, J lost 4 bases, and 5 bases lay in between. CDR3 length: 11 residues. The germline V gene encodes CDR1 SGHRS and CDR2 YFSETQ.

This clone was detected ten times or more. The identical CDR3 is also encoded by other nucleotide sequences in the sample. The gene calls are TRBV15 and TRBJ2-6, with TRBD1 matching over 9 bases. There are 16 residues in the CDR3. Looked up from germline, CDR1 is LNHNV and CDR2 is YYDKDF (reference sequence). The junction had 6 bases not matched to a gene; V was cut back by 5 bases and J by 4 bases. The CDR3 DNA follows: TGTGCCACCAGCCCAAGGACAGGGGCCGGGGCCAACGTCCTGACTTTC. It yields the protein CATSPRTGAGANVLTF.

The chain recombines TRBV30 with TRBJ2-3; TRBD2 agrees at 7 bases. This CDR3 contains 14 residues. V lost 8 bases, J lost 0 bases, and 8 bases stayed unmatched. Germline-derived CDR1 and CDR2 are GTSNPN and SVGIG (reference sequence). The CDR3 DNA reads as TGTGCCGGGACCCACGGGGGGAGCACAGATACGCAGTATTTT. Residues: CAGTHGGSTDTQYF.

This clone has more than one count but fewer than ten. The chain joins TRBV27 to TRBJ2-4, with TRBD2 matching over 7 bases. CDR1 is MNHEY, CDR2 SMNVEV, per germline (reference sequence). The CDR3 loop spans 16 amino acids. The J segment lost 0 bases and the V segment lost 4 bases, leaving 6 bases of the junction unmatched. The CDR3 sequence: CASSSRLAPAKNIQYF. Written as DNA, the CDR3 is TGTGCCAGCAGTTCAAGACTAGCTCCAGCCAAAAACATTCAGTACTTC.

This chain links TRBV6-5 with TRBJ1-1, with 7 bases fitting TRBD1. V shed 4 bases, J shed 1 base, and the junction held 6 bases outside the gene matches. The CDR3 has 15 residues. Germline V CDR1 and CDR2: MNHEY, SVGAGI. The CDR3 DNA is TGTGCCAGCAGTTCCCTAAGGACAGGGAACACTGAAGCTTTCTTT. Amino acid sequence: CASSSLRTGNTEAFF.

This chain uses TRBV14 with TRBJ1-3; weak D call: TRBD1 (6 bases). CDR1 and CDR2 from the germline V gene are SGHDN and FVKESK. CDR3 size: 14 residues. The V and J ends lost 5 bases and 2 bases respectively, with 10 bases between them. CDR3 nucleotides: TGTGCCAGCAGCACCTCAGGGGCTGGAAACACCATATATTTT. This codes for CASSTSGAGNTIYF.

This clone was seen a few times. The chain employs TRBV19 and TRBJ1-2; no clear D gene. From germline, CDR1 is LNHDA and CDR2 SQIVND (reference sequence). V lost 6 bases and J 5 bases, leaving 13 bases between the germline ends. The CDR3 runs to 13 residues. This CDR3 reads CASRDFSAYGYTF. The CDR3 bases are TGTGCCAGTAGAGACTTCTCGGCTTATGGCTACACCTTC.

This clone was recorded a few times. The J gene is TRBJ2-6, the V gene TRBV11-2; D unresolved. Deletions cut 2 bases from V and 12 bases from J, with 5 bases between. The CDR3 contains 11 residues. Per the germline V gene, CDR1 is SGHAT and CDR2 is FQNNGV. The CDR3 region is CASSLTGVLTF. The CDR3 DNA sequence: TGTGCCAGCAGCTTAACCGGCGTCCTGACTTTC.

The gene calls are TRBV7-3 and TRBJ2-5, with TRBD1 matching 9 bases. From germline, CDR1 is SGHTA and CDR2 FQGTGA. The CDR3 length is 15 residues. V trimming: 6 bases; J trimming: 5 bases; junction bases outside the gene matches: 10. The CDR3 DNA reads TGTGCCAGCAGGCCCGGGACAGGGTTTGAGGAGACCCAGTACTTC. Translation gives CASRPGTGFEETQYF.

The chain couples TRBV7-3 to TRBJ1-1; D remains ambiguous. Germline CDR1 and CDR2: SGHTA and FQGTGA. Trimming took off 4 bases at V and 8 bases at J, with 11 bases between the two ends. The CDR3 is 12 residues long. Written as DNA, the CDR3 is TGTGCCAGCAGCTCCGGGCGGGGAGAAGCTTTCTTT. As protein: CASSSGRGEAFF.

This clone came up a few times. The chain has TRBV10-3 and TRBJ1-4; 7 nucleotides line up with TRBD1. The length of the CDR3 is 14 residues. From germline, CDR1 is ENHRY and CDR2 SYGVKD. The junction had 6 bases not matched to a gene; V was cut back by 4 bases and J by 7 bases. CDR3 coding DNA: TGTGCCATCAGTGGCGGAGACAGGGCTGAAAAACTGTTTTTT. Translated, it gives CAISGGDRAEKLFF.

This clone has ten or more counts. This sequence joins TRBV25-1 and TRBJ2-1; 9 bases are a match to TRBD1. This CDR3 has 14 residues. The V gene end was trimmed by 4 bases and the J gene end by 5 bases; junction bases not matched to a gene: 3. CDR1 is MGHDK, CDR2 SYGVNS, per germline. CDR3 amino acids: CASSGRQGDNEQFF. CDR3 coding DNA: TGTGCCAGCAGTGGCCGACAGGGGGACAATGAGCAGTTCTTC.

This clone has just a few counts. The chain recombines TRBV30 with TRBJ1-4; the D is unclear. The V and J ends lost 1 base and 8 bases respectively, with 11 bases between them. Germline V gene sequence: CDR1 GTSNPN, CDR2 SVGIG (reference sequence). The length of the CDR3 is 13 residues. DNA of the CDR3: TGTGCCTGGAGTGGCGTAGGACGGGAAAAACTGTTTTTT. Amino acid sequence: CAWSGVGREKLFF.

This clone was seen a handful of times. The genes are TRBV7-3 and TRBJ2-7; 12 bases align to TRBD2. J was trimmed by 5 bases and V by 7 bases; bases with no gene match: 12. Germline V gene lookup returns CDR1 SGHTA and CDR2 FQGTGA. The CDR3 loop spans 16 amino acids. The CDR3 DNA reads TGTGCCAGCAACCTCCTCCCGACTAGCGGGAGCCACGAGCAGTACTTC. This gives the protein CASNLLPTSGSHEQYF. The full variable domain, in which reference TRBV7-3 and TRBJ2-7 provide the parts outside the CDR3, is GAGVSQTPSNKVTEKGKYVELRCDPISGHTALYWYRQSLGQGPEFLIYFQGTGAADDSGLPNDRFFAVRPEGSVSTLKIQRTERGDSAVYLCASNLLPTSGSHEQYFGPGTRLTVT.

In DNA form, the CDR3 reads TGCGCCAGCAGTAACTTTGGCGGAGACTACAATGAGCAGTTCTTC. This encodes CASSNFGGDYNEQFF. The rearrangement uses TRBV5-1 and TRBJ2-1; D call uncertain. The V gene lost 5 bases and the J gene lost 3 bases, with 15 bases spanning the gap. Germline V lookup: CDR1 SGHRS, CDR2 YFSETQ. The CDR3 spans 15 residues.

In this sample, this clone turned up a few times. V usage is TRBV6-6 and J usage is TRBJ1-5, with 7 bases lining up with TRBD1. Germline loops: CDR1 MNHNY, CDR2 SVGAGI (reference sequence). V lost 2 bases and J lost 0; bases outside the gene matches: 1. The CDR3 contains 15 residues. Here the CDR3 DNA reads TGTGCCAGCAGTTACGGGACAGTTAGCAATCAGCCCCAGCATTTT. Its translation is CASSYGTVSNQPQHF.